The 18 T cell receptor beta chains below all came from one sample that was sequenced in a study of regulatory T cells in long-lasting Graves disease. According to the study, TCR beta libraries were built with iRepertoire HTBI primers and CDR3-region Arm-PCR. TCRdb recomputed calls from the multiplex PCR reads with MiXCR, one row per CDR3 protein. The top ten clones hold 8% to 10% of a sample with 450,000 to 600,000 distinct CDR3 sequences, about 13% of them seen once. Time point meaning: newly diagnosed GD, antithyroid drugs for less than 3 months. PBMC-derived RNA was used for the TCR library. These data were also reused for a study on T cells in Graves' hyperthyroidism and ophthalmopathy.

The sample consisted of peripheral blood mononuclear cells (PBMCs), taken at new diagnosis, from a patient treated with antithyroid drugs. The receptor source for this set is a man aged 30-40 years with Graves disease.

There are a few counts of this clonotype. This sequence joins TRBV11-3 and TRBJ2-7; D gene ambiguous. Trimming removed 5 bases from V and 1 base from J, with 15 bases in between. The CDR3 extends over 15 amino acids. In germline, CDR1 is SGHNT, CDR2 YENEEA. The CDR3 DNA reads TGTGCCAGCAGCCCGTCCCCCCACCTGTCCTACGAGCAGTACTTC. This gives the protein CASSPSPHLSYEQYF. The full variable domain, in which reference TRBV11-3 and TRBJ2-7 provide the parts outside the CDR3, is EAGVVQSPRYKIIEKKQPVAFWCNPISGHNTLYWYLQNLGQGPELLIRYENEEAVDDSQLPKDRFSAERLKGVDSTLKIQPAELGDSAVYLCASSPSPHLSYEQYFGPGTRLTVT.

This clonotype was found many times. The chain has TRBV19 and TRBJ2-5, with 9 bases lining up with TRBD1. Trimming cost V 6 bases and J 2 bases; bases outside gene matches: 4. Germline-derived CDR1 and CDR2 are LNHDA and SQIVND (reference sequence). This CDR3 contains 14 residues. CDR3 region: CASRRDRAQETQYF. The CDR3 coding sequence is TGTGCCAGTAGAAGGGACAGGGCACAAGAGACCCAGTACTTC. The full variable domain, in which reference TRBV19 and TRBJ2-5 provide the parts outside the CDR3, is DGGITQSPKYLFRKEGQNVTLSCEQNLNHDAMYWYRQDPGQGLRLIYYSQIVNDFQKGDIAEGYSVSREKKESFPLTVTSAQKNPTAFYLCASRRDRAQETQYFGPGTRLLVL.

This clonotype was seen many times. The genes are TRBV7-9 and TRBJ2-3, with TRBD2 matching over 13 bases. Germline trimming cut 5 bases from V and 5 bases from J; bases unmatched to any gene: 10. This CDR3 has 17 amino acids. CDR1 and CDR2 from the germline V gene are SEHNR and FQNEAQ (reference sequence). The CDR3 DNA sequence: TGTGCCAGCAGCCCAAGGACTAGCGGGGGACGGGGAGATACGCAGTATTTT. Translation: CASSPRTSGGRGDTQYF.

There are many counts of this clonotype. The chain couples TRBV2 to TRBJ2-2; TRBD1 is a possible D gene (6 bases). There are 13 residues in the CDR3. V was pared by 6 bases and J by 7 bases, with 12 bases between. CDR1 and CDR2 (germline): SNHLY, FYNNEI. For the CDR3, the DNA is TGTGCCAGCAGGGAACAGGGTTACGGGGAGCTGTTTTTT. Translation: CASREQGYGELFF.

This clonotype was observed at least ten times. V and J are TRBV20-1 and TRBJ1-1; D ambiguous. With 6 bases removed from V and 6 bases from J, the gap between germline ends came to 11 bases. Per germline, CDR1 DFQATT and CDR2 SNEGSKA (reference sequence). The CDR3 length is 11 residues. The CDR3 region is CSAINSPEAFF. CDR3 bases: TGCAGTGCCATTAACAGTCCTGAAGCTTTCTTT.

This clonotype was seen ten or more times. The V call is TRBV20-1, the J call TRBJ2-3; 14 bases fit TRBD2. The CDR3 extends over 15 amino acids. Germline assignment: CDR1 DFQATT and CDR2 SNEGSKA (reference sequence). V gave up 3 bases and J gave up 6 bases; unmatched junction bases: 5. CDR3 DNA: TGCAGTGCTAGGCAGACTAGCGGGAGGGCGGATACGCAGTATTTT. Translation: CSARQTSGRADTQYF.

This clonotype was picked up many times. V usage is TRBV6-1 and J usage is TRBJ2-4; 13 bases fit TRBD2. The V and J ends lost 5 bases and 5 bases, in that order; junction bases with no gene match: 15. The CDR3 is 19 residues long. Germline V CDR1 and CDR2: MNHNS, SASEGT. Here the CDR3 DNA reads TGTGCCAGCAGTCCGACTAGCGGGAGGCGAGATGGCCATGAAAACATTCAGTACTTC. It yields the protein CASSPTSGRRDGHENIQYF.

This clonotype was found many times. V is TRBV7-8 and J is TRBJ2-1, with 8 bases that match TRBD1. Germline loops: CDR1 SGHVS, CDR2 FQNEAQ. The CDR3 extends over 14 amino acids. J lost 5 bases, V lost 5 bases, and 5 bases had no gene match. CDR3 loop: CASSPWTGNNEQFF. CDR3 coding DNA: TGTGCCAGCAGCCCCTGGACAGGGAACAATGAGCAGTTCTTC.

This chain uses TRBV6-1 with TRBJ1-4; D is perhaps TRBD1 (5 bases). Germline CDR1 reads MNHNS; CDR2 reads SASEGT. The V end was cut by 6 bases, the J end by 7 bases, with 15 bases between. There are 14 residues in the CDR3. CDR3 in DNA: TGTGCCAGCAGGGCCGGGGGGTCTCTTGAAAAACTGTTTTTT. Translating it yields CASRAGGSLEKLFF.

The chain couples TRBV4-1 to TRBJ2-7; no firm D call. The CDR3 covers 13 residues. The germline V gene encodes CDR1 MGHRA and CDR2 YSYEKL. V lost 5 bases and J 6 bases, leaving 14 bases between the germline ends. Written as DNA, the CDR3 is TGCGCCAGCAGCGAGACTTGGGGTAGCGAGCAGTACTTC. It encodes CASSETWGSEQYF.

This chain links TRBV29-1 with TRBJ2-7; D unresolved. The CDR3 extends over 13 amino acids. Germline V gene sequence: CDR1 SQVTM, CDR2 ANQGSEA. V lost 5 bases and J lost 2, with 13 bases in between. The chain's CDR3 is CSVYPDGTYEQYF. The CDR3 DNA follows: TGCAGCGTTTACCCTGACGGCACCTACGAGCAGTACTTC.

Concerning this clonotype: Germline and junction disagree at one end, which may indicate a read error. This rearrangement joins TRBV5-1 to TRBJ2-5, with D perhaps given as TRBD1 or TRBD2 (5 bases each). CDR3 length: 14 amino acids. CDR1 is SGHRS and CDR2 is YFSETQ in the germline V gene. CDR3 in DNA: TGCGCCAGCAGATTGGGGACCGGGCAAGAGACCCAGTACTTC. Translating it yields CASRLGTGQETQYF.

This clonotype came up many times. V is TRBV5-1 and J is TRBJ2-1; TRBD2 matches at 8 bases. The CDR3 spans 15 residues. The germline V gene has CDR1 SGHRS and CDR2 YFSETQ. Losses at the gene ends were 4 bases for V and 3 bases for J; bases not matched to a gene: 6. CDR3 in amino acids: CASSPPGLVYNEQFF. CDR3 coding DNA: TGCGCCAGCAGCCCACCGGGACTAGTCTACAATGAGCAGTTCTTC.

On this clonotype: A much larger clone is a single base away; this may be a read error. This sequence joins TRBV27 and TRBJ2-1; the match to TRBD2 covers 15 bases. CDR3 length: 17 amino acids. Germline V CDR1 and CDR2: MNHEY, SMNVEV (reference sequence). In nucleotides, the CDR3 is TGTGCCAGCACCGGACTAGCGGGAGGGACTCCCTACAATGAGCAGTCCTTC. It translates to CASTGLAGGTPYNEQSF.

The CDR3 region is CASSLAGPANTGELFF. CDR3 sequence (DNA): TGTGCCAGCAGCTTAGCGGGTCCCGCGAACACCGGGGAGCTGTTTTTT. This rearrangement joins TRBV7-6 to TRBJ2-2, with no clear D. V gave up 0 bases and J gave up 0 bases, with 8 bases separating them. This CDR3 is built from 16 residues. The germline V gene has CDR1 SGHVS and CDR2 FNYEAQ.

Many counts were recorded for this clonotype. The V gene is TRBV5-1, the J gene TRBJ2-7; D is uncertain. The CDR3 length is 13 residues. Looked up from germline, CDR1 is SGHRS and CDR2 is YFSETQ. The V gene lost 0 bases and the J gene lost 8 bases, with 12 bases spanning the gap. As DNA, the CDR3 is TGCGCCAGCAGCTTGGAGGGCAAGGACCAGCAGTACTTC. It is translated as CASSLEGKDQQYF.

At least ten counts were recorded for this clonotype. The gene calls are TRBV28 and TRBJ1-2; D gene uncertain. This CDR3 comprises 13 residues. The germline V and J ends were trimmed by 10 bases and 8 bases, with 20 bases remaining between them. Germline loops: CDR1 MDHEN, CDR2 SYDVKM. CDR3 DNA sequence: TGTGCCACCTCCCGGGGAGTCCTGGGAGGCTACACCTTC. It specifies CATSRGVLGGYTF.

V usage is TRBV3-1 and J usage is TRBJ1-2; TRBD1 aligns across 8 bases. This CDR3 has 12 amino acids. Germline loops: CDR1 LGHDT, CDR2 YNNKEL (reference sequence). V lost 6 bases and J lost 6; bases outside the gene matches: 3. The DNA of the CDR3 is TGTGCCAGCAGGTCAGGGGGCCATGGCTACACCTTC. Encoded protein: CASRSGGHGYTF.